This TCR beta chain is drawn from a study of metastatic and nonmetastatic thyroid tumors. V lost 7 bases and J lost 4; bases outside the gene matches: 8. The CDR3 runs 15 residues. From germline, CDR1 is MNHEY and CDR2 SVGEGT. TCRdb recomputed clones from the PCR reads via MiXCR. This sample has about 92,000 clones, with 15% found just once. All patients were untreated before thyroid surgery. The J gene is TRBJ2-1, the V gene TRBV6-2 or TRBV6-3, with TRBD2 matching over 9 bases. The sequenced material came from blood. The receptor was derived from a female donor with papillary thyroid cancer or a benign thyroid nodule (not recorded which). Some clones in this sample may be carry-over from other donors' samples. CDR3: CASMRGGQAYNEQFF. DNA for the CDR3: TGTGCCAGCATGCGGGGGGGCCAAGCATACAATGAGCAGTTCTTC.